The rows below give T cell receptor beta chains drawn from one sample of a study of blood T cell repertoires in COVID-19. The protocol was immunoSEQ multiplex PCR, while the TCRdb copy is restricted to in-frame clones and leaves out a portion. The sample includes 110,000 or so clones, over 70% seen only once; the top ten take roughly 1.4%. Sample: peripheral blood. The source is a man in his fifties with acute or convalescent COVID-19. CDR3s include the opening cysteine and the closing phenylalanine or tryptophan. A D gene is named only where the DNA matches it firmly. Size is stated for part of the rows, as once, few or many counts, or as a class when the clone is expanded.

v_call: TRBV14; clone_size: once; d_call: NA; j_call: TRBJ2-3; cdr3_nt: TGTGCCAGCAGCCAACATGGTAGAGGGAGCACAGATACGCAGTATTTT; cdr3_aa: CASSQHGRGSTDTQYF
v_call: TRBV3-1/TRBV3-2; clone_size: once; d_call: NA; j_call: TRBJ1-3; cdr3_nt: TGTGCCAGCAGCCCTCGGGACAAACTCTCTGGAAACACCATATATTTT; cdr3_aa: CASSPRDKLSGNTIYF
v_call: TRBV12-5; clone_size: NA; d_call: NA; j_call: TRBJ1-5; cdr3_nt: TGTGCTAGTGGTTTAGGGGCGTATAGCAATCAGCCCCAGCATTTT; cdr3_aa: CASGLGAYSNQPQHF
v_call: TRBV11-2; clone_size: NA; d_call: NA; j_call: TRBJ1-5; cdr3_nt: TGTGCCAGCAGCCCGGGAGAGGTTCAGCCCCAGCATTTT; cdr3_aa: CASSPGEVQPQHF
v_call: TRBV2; clone_size: few; d_call: TRBD1; j_call: TRBJ1-4; cdr3_nt: TGTGCCAGCAGTGAACGGACAGGACCAAGAAAAAAACTGTTTTTT; cdr3_aa: CASSERTGPRKKLFF
v_call: TRBV24-1; clone_size: NA; d_call: TRBD1; j_call: TRBJ1-2; cdr3_nt: TGTGCCACCAGTGATTCGGGGACAGTCTATGGCTACACCTTC; cdr3_aa: CATSDSGTVYGYTF
v_call: TRBV10-1; clone_size: NA; d_call: NA; j_call: TRBJ1-1; cdr3_nt: TGCGCCAGCAGTGAGTCAAAAGGAGGCACTGAAGCTTTCTTT; cdr3_aa: CASSESKGGTEAFF
v_call: TRBV9; clone_size: NA; d_call: NA; j_call: TRBJ2-7; cdr3_nt: TGTGCCAGCAGCCCCCACCGACAGACCTCTACCTACGAGCAGTACTTC; cdr3_aa: CASSPHRQTSTYEQYF
v_call: TRBV5-8; clone_size: NA; d_call: TRBD1; j_call: TRBJ2-5; cdr3_nt: TGTGCCAGCAGCCCGGGGACAGGGGGACAAGAGACCCAGTACTTC; cdr3_aa: CASSPGTGGQETQYF
v_call: TRBV21-1; clone_size: NA; d_call: NA; j_call: TRBJ1-1; cdr3_nt: TGTGCCAGCAGCGGACAGGGGCAGGGACGGTGGCCTGAAGCTTTCTTT; cdr3_aa: CASSGQGQGRWPEAFF
v_call: TRBV18; clone_size: NA; d_call: NA; j_call: TRBJ2-6; cdr3_nt: TGTGCCAGCTCACCACGGGAGTTAGAGGCTTCCGGGGCCAACGTCCTGACTTTC; cdr3_aa: CASSPRELEASGANVLTF
v_call: TRBV2; clone_size: NA; d_call: NA; j_call: TRBJ1-1; cdr3_nt: TGTGCCAGCACCCGGGGGGGCAGCACTGAAGCTTTCTTT; cdr3_aa: CASTRGGSTEAFF
v_call: TRBV29-1; clone_size: few; d_call: TRBD2; j_call: TRBJ2-3; cdr3_nt: TGCAGCGCTATGACTAGCGGGGGGGCGGATACGCAGTATTTT; cdr3_aa: CSAMTSGGADTQYF
v_call: TRBV10-3; clone_size: NA; d_call: TRBD2; j_call: TRBJ2-1; cdr3_nt: TGTGCCATCAGTGGACCGGGACTAGCGGGCGTCAATGAGCAGTTCTTC; cdr3_aa: CAISGPGLAGVNEQFF
v_call: TRBV9; clone_size: NA; d_call: NA; j_call: TRBJ1-5; cdr3_nt: TGTGCCAGCAGCGTAGATGTGCGGCGGCCCCAGCATTTT; cdr3_aa: CASSVDVRRPQHF
v_call: TRBV28; clone_size: NA; d_call: NA; j_call: TRBJ1-1; cdr3_nt: TGTGCCAGCAGTCCCGGGAGGGCTATCACTGAAGCTTTCTTT; cdr3_aa: CASSPGRAITEAFF
v_call: TRBV5-6; clone_size: once; d_call: NA; j_call: TRBJ2-2; cdr3_nt: TGTGCCAGCAGCTTTTTAGCTTTGGGCACCGGGGAGCTGTTTTTT; cdr3_aa: CASSFLALGTGELFF
v_call: TRBV29-1; clone_size: NA; d_call: TRBD2; j_call: TRBJ2-1; cdr3_nt: TGCAGCGCCCAGACTAGCGGGGTCAATGAGCAGTTCTTC; cdr3_aa: CSAQTSGVNEQFF
v_call: TRBV5-4; clone_size: NA; d_call: NA; j_call: TRBJ1-4; cdr3_nt: TGTGCCAGCAGCTTGGGGCGGGCAGGGGCTAATGAAAAACTGTTTTTT; cdr3_aa: CASSLGRAGANEKLFF
v_call: TRBV5-1; clone_size: NA; d_call: NA; j_call: TRBJ1-6; cdr3_nt: TGCGCCAGCAGCTTGGATGGCAGGGAGGGCTCACCCCTCCACTTT; cdr3_aa: CASSLDGREGSPLHF
v_call: TRBV19; clone_size: once; d_call: TRBD1; j_call: TRBJ1-4; cdr3_nt: TGTGCCAGTAGTATAGTTCACGGACAGGGCACCGAAAAACTGTTTTTT; cdr3_aa: CASSIVHGQGTEKLFF
v_call: TRBV19; clone_size: NA; d_call: TRBD1; j_call: TRBJ2-3; cdr3_nt: TGTGCCAGTAGTACCACGGGACAGGGGGTACGCACAGATACGCAGTATTTT; cdr3_aa: CASSTTGQGVRTDTQYF
v_call: TRBV3-1/TRBV3-2; clone_size: NA; d_call: NA; j_call: TRBJ1-1; cdr3_nt: TGTGCCAGCAGCCAATATCAGGGTGGCACTGAAGCTTTCTTT; cdr3_aa: CASSQYQGGTEAFF
v_call: TRBV28; clone_size: NA; d_call: TRBD2; j_call: TRBJ2-1; cdr3_nt: TGTGCCAGCAGCTCGGGGGGGACAGAGCAGTTCTTC; cdr3_aa: CASSSGGTEQFF
v_call: TRBV6-5; clone_size: NA; d_call: NA; j_call: TRBJ1-2; cdr3_nt: TGTGCCAGCAGAGAGCACGGGGTCTACACCTTC; cdr3_aa: CASREHGVYTF
v_call: TRBV11-2; clone_size: NA; d_call: NA; j_call: TRBJ2-5; cdr3_nt: TGTGCCAGCAGCTTCGGCGGGGGAGGGGGAGAGACCCAGTACTTC; cdr3_aa: CASSFGGGGGETQYF
v_call: TRBV5-1; clone_size: NA; d_call: TRBD2; j_call: TRBJ2-1; cdr3_nt: TGCGCCAGCAGCCCGCCCCGGGGGGGAGTCTACAATGAGCAGTTCTTC; cdr3_aa: CASSPPRGGVYNEQFF